This TCR beta chain was obtained from a study of early T cells in non-severe SARS-CoV-2 infection (dated by TCRdb to the early 2020s). Background on the whole study: Because TCR sequencing relied on bulk RNA taken from unsorted whole blood, pairing of alpha and beta chains was not possible.

The paper's findings and limits, for the study overall: Matching against VDJdb was skewed toward anti-spike CD8 responses, likely underestimated virus-specific expansions, and missed private and CD4 specificities.

This was a case-control study nested in a cohort of healthcare workers in London, UK, who had nasopharyngeal swab PCR tests and blood samples taken every week. Between 23 and 31 March 2020, the week of the UK lockdown, healthcare workers were enrolled and then followed up weekly for as long as 16 weeks. At the junction V is shortened by 7 bases and J by 7 bases, with 11 bases in between. Based on the germline V gene, the CDR1 and CDR2 sequences are MNHEY and SVGEGT. Taken from cysteine to valine, the CDR3 has 11 residues. Only the CDR3 part of the read is kept: 33 bases, read in frame from the first base. This clonotype has at least ten counts. Its antigen is unknown. The input lacks base qualities; no much larger clone sits a single base away. The protocol used for the library was 5' RACE. Sequencing used a NextSeq 500. Unique molecular identifiers were attached to individual cDNA molecules in the TCR library protocol so that sequencing error and PCR bias could be corrected. TCR alpha and beta chains were both sequenced, and the abundances of alpha and beta sequences in each sample were closely correlated with each other. The authors' pipeline ran thus. Decombinator V4 was used to annotate the V gene, J gene and CDR3 of the TCR sequences. TCRs were defined as expanded if a significant change between any two time points was detected under a Poisson model with p below 0.0001. Abundances of TCRs were expressed as counts per million after normalisation to the total number of TCRs sequenced in each sample. TRAV1-2 paired with TRAJ12, TRAJ20 or TRAJ33 defined MAIT TCRs, while TRAV10 paired with TRAJ18 defined iNKT TCRs. A search of VDJdb, accessed on 1 November 2021, was run for TCRs annotated to CMV, EBV and SARS-CoV-2, with TCRs annotated for multiple antigens excluded. The public sequencing data were trimmed at Q25 with fastp and processed into clonotypes with MiXCR by TCRdb, which kept only in-frame beta chains. Rows with a matching CDR3 protein are joined into one entry that keeps the most common DNA and genes. TCRdb's processing, not the authors', yielded these V and J calls. The sample contains 20,000 to 25,000 distinct CDR3 sequences, roughly 5% of them found a single time. Clones ranked in the top ten supply around 10% of the sample.

Sequenced sample: whole blood. The V and J segments used are TRBV6-2 or TRBV6-3 and TRBJ2-7; 6 matching bases give a weak D call of TRBD1. The TCR was taken from an adult who was a healthcare worker with PCR-confirmed SARS-CoV-2 infection or an uninfected control (not recorded which). CDR3 reads: CASKGDTEQYV. The nucleotides are TGTGCCAGCAAGGGGGATACGGAGCAGTACGTC.